This entry lists 16 T cell receptor beta chains sequenced from one sample in a study of T cell responses to AZD1222 COVID-19 vaccine. Here immunoSEQ multiplex PCR was the method, and the copy in TCRdb shows in-frame clones only, minus some. This table holds roughly 100,000 clones, roughly nine tenths found once. Here the sequenced sample was peripheral blood, taken 28 days after the second dose of the MenACWY control vaccine. Every receptor here comes from an adult who received the MenACWY meningococcal vaccine as a control.

Regarding this clone: Germline is not matched at one junction end, which may reflect a read error. The rearrangement uses TRBV20-1 and TRBJ2-7; 7 bases agree with TRBD2. Per germline, CDR1 DFQATT and CDR2 SNEGSKA (reference sequence). The CDR3 has 11 residues. CDR3: CSARARTSRHF. As DNA, the CDR3 is TGCAGTGCTAGAGCGAGGACTAGTCGACACTTC.

V and J are TRBV9 and TRBJ2-1; D remains unclear. CDR3 length: 16 residues. CDR1 and CDR2 from the germline V gene are SGDLS and YYNGEE. The V end lost 0 bases, the J end lost 12 bases, and 22 bases lay between the germline ends. The CDR3 DNA follows: TGTGCCAGCAGCGTAGGGGTTAACCATCTGAATGAAGTGCAGTTCTTC. It yields the protein CASSVGVNHLNEVQFF.

The chain uses TRBV5-1 and TRBJ1-4, with D possibly TRBD1 on 6 matching bases. This CDR3 region has 16 residues. Deletions cut 1 base from V and 7 bases from J, with 17 bases between. Germline V CDR1 and CDR2: SGHRS, YFSETQ. The CDR3 sequence: CASSLWGGAGGEKLFF. The DNA of the CDR3 is TGCGCCAGCAGCTTGTGGGGGGGCGCAGGTGGTGAAAAACTGTTTTTT.

The chain recombines TRBV12-3 or TRBV12-4 with TRBJ1-2; D remains unclear. This CDR3 spans 13 amino acids. V was trimmed by 0 bases and J by 3 bases, leaving 5 bases between them. In DNA, the CDR3 is TGTGCCAGCAGTTTAGCGGCAGACTATGGCTACACCTTC. Amino acid sequence: CASSLAADYGYTF.

V is TRBV9 and J is TRBJ1-2, with 9 bases aligning to TRBD1. The CDR3 contains 12 residues. Germline loops: CDR1 SGDLS, CDR2 YYNGEE. J gave up 7 bases and V 3 bases, and 1 base lay outside the gene matches. CDR3 sequence reads: CASSDRGPGYTF. DNA of the CDR3: TGTGCCAGCAGCGACAGGGGGCCTGGCTACACCTTC. The full variable domain, its missing parts supplied by reference TRBV9 and TRBJ1-2, is DSGVTQTPKHLITATGQRVTLRCSPRSGDLSVYWYQQSLDQGLQFLIQYYNGEERAKGNILERFSAQQFPDLHSELNLSSLELGDSALYFCASSDRGPGYTFGSGTRLTVV.

The CDR3 nucleotides read TGTGCCAGCAGTCAAAGGACAGGGTATGATTCACCCCTCCACTTT. It is translated as CASSQRTGYDSPLHF. The chain is built from TRBV6-5 and TRBJ1-6, with 8 bases lining up with TRBD1. V dropped 5 bases and J dropped 8; count of bases not matched to a gene: 8. There are 15 residues in the CDR3. Germline V gives CDR1 MNHEY, CDR2 SVGAGI.

This clone was observed once. In DNA, the CDR3 is TGTGCCAGCAGTCTAAAACCGGGGAGCTCCTACGAGCAGTACTTC. This translates into CASSLKPGSSYEQYF. This chain connects TRBV6-5 to TRBJ2-7, with a weak D call TRBD2 (5 bases). This CDR3 region has 15 residues. Trimming stripped 5 bases from V and 0 bases from J, with 14 bases between. Germline CDR1 is MNHEY and CDR2 is SVGAGI.

The chain carries TRBV6-5 and TRBJ1-1, with unresolved D. V was shortened by 3 bases and J by 5 bases, with 13 bases between the two germline ends. The CDR3 is 14 amino acids. The germline CDR1 and CDR2 sequences are MNHEY and SVGAGI. This chain's CDR3 is CASSYYSGRTEAFF. The CDR3 DNA is TGTGCCAGCAGTTATTACAGCGGACGAACTGAAGCTTTCTTT.

This clone has only a few counts. The same CDR3 is also encoded by other DNA sequences in this sample. This sequence joins TRBV18 and TRBJ2-7; weak D call: TRBD1 (5 bases). From germline, CDR1 is KGHSH and CDR2 LQKENI. The CDR3 consists of 14 residues. Trimming removed 2 bases from V and 0 bases from J, with 8 bases in between. CDR3: CASSPGASSYEQYF. The CDR3 DNA is TGTGCCAGCTCACCAGGGGCAAGCTCCTACGAGCAGTACTTC.

This chain uses TRBV2 with TRBJ1-6; TRBD1 is a possible D gene (6 bases). Germline assignment: CDR1 SNHLY and CDR2 FYNNEI. The CDR3 totals 13 residues. Trimming cost V 4 bases and J 10 bases, with 11 bases left between them. Here the CDR3 DNA reads TGTGCCAGCAGTGGTGCCAGGGGCTCACCCCTCCACTTT. Translating it yields CASSGARGSPLHF.

The chain carries TRBV24-1 and TRBJ2-1; 12 nucleotides line up with TRBD1. V lost 4 bases to trimming and J lost 8 bases; unmatched junction nucleotides: 5. CDR1 is KGHDR and CDR2 is SFDVKD in the germline V gene. The CDR3 covers 15 residues. Here the CDR3 DNA reads TGTGCCACCAGTGAGGCCGGGACAGGGGGCGATGAGCAGTTCTTC. Residues: CATSEAGTGGDEQFF.

In this sample, this clone turned up once. CDR3 sequence reads: CASSGTNNEQFF. The CDR3 DNA sequence: TGTGCCAGCAGCGGGACGAACAATGAGCAGTTCTTC. The chain uses TRBV5-6 and TRBJ2-1, with D perhaps assigned TRBD1 or TRBD2 (5 bases each). The CDR3 extends over 12 amino acids. CDR1 SGHDT and CDR2 YYEEEE come from the germline V gene. With 4 bases removed from V and 5 bases from J, the gap between germline ends came to 7 bases.

This rearrangement joins TRBV5-1 to TRBJ1-6; 7 bases line up with TRBD1. Germline V lookup: CDR1 SGHRS, CDR2 YFSETQ. The CDR3 spans 14 residues. After removal of 2 bases from V and 5 bases from J, the junction contained 1 base not matched to a gene. The CDR3, as DNA: TGCGCCAGCAGCTTAGACAGGGATAATTCACCCCTCCACTTT. It is translated as CASSLDRDNSPLHF. Full variable domain (rest looked up from reference TRBV5-1 and TRBJ1-6): KAGVTQTPRYLIKTRGQQVTLSCSPISGHRSVSWYQQTPGQGLQFLFEYFSETQRNKGNFPGRFSGRQFSNSRSEMNVSTLELGDSALYLCASSLDRDNSPLHFGNGTRLTVT.

The genes are TRBV5-1 and TRBJ2-2; 8 bases align to TRBD1. This CDR3 is built from 15 residues. V was pared by 6 bases and J by 1 base, with 5 bases of the junction left unmatched. The germline V gene encodes CDR1 SGHRS and CDR2 YFSETQ. CDR3 amino acids: CASTFGQGNTGELFF. The CDR3 region has the DNA TGCGCCAGCACCTTCGGACAGGGGAACACCGGGGAGCTGTTTTTT.

This clone was counted between two and nine times. This CDR3 reads CASSNSGGSGETQYF. For the CDR3, the DNA is TGTGCCAGCAGCAACTCAGGGGGCTCAGGGGAGACCCAGTACTTC. The genes are TRBV27 and TRBJ2-5, with 8 bases lining up with TRBD1. The trim removed 6 bases at V and 5 bases at J, leaving 11 bases unmatched. There are 15 residues in the CDR3. Germline V gives CDR1 MNHEY, CDR2 SMNVEV (reference sequence).

The chain employs TRBV5-4 and TRBJ1-2; 12 bases fit TRBD1. V shed 4 bases, J shed 3 bases, and the junction held 10 bases outside the gene matches. The germline V gene encodes CDR1 SGHNT and CDR2 YYREEE (reference sequence). The CDR3 is made up of 17 amino acids. The CDR3 nucleotides read TGTGCCAGCAGCGTGGGACAGGGGGCTACCTCACACTATGGCTACACCTTC. It specifies CASSVGQGATSHYGYTF.